Detailed here is one T cell receptor beta chain. The antigen is undetermined. The data were obtained in a study of T-cell reconstitution after alpha-beta-depleted transplantation in children. Study observations and caveats: Several hundred rapidly expanded clones from non-depleted graft cells reportedly supplied alpha-beta T cells about two months post-transplant. TCRbeta diversity was high at day 60 in some patients (a result of surviving recipient T cells and thymic progenitors). One year after transplant, T-cell counts and diversity came mostly from newly produced T cells.

The CDR3 consists of 13 residues. Per the germline V gene, CDR1 is SEHNR and CDR2 is FQNEAQ (reference sequence). V was trimmed by 11 bases and J by 3 bases, leaving 15 bases between them. TCRbeta library preparation incorporated unique molecular identifiers. TCRdb re-derived calls from the PCR reads in MiXCR, one entry per CDR3 protein. Seen here are about 980,000 distinct CDR3 sequences, 25% to 35% observed once, and the top ten hold about 28%. The receptor was derived from a boy in the first two years of life who had a stem cell transplant for SCID, so the T cells may come from the graft donor. Sequencing used PBMCs, mostly from graft donor cells, obtained 360 days after TCRalphabeta/CD19-depleted stem cell transplant. The chain joins TRBV7-9 to TRBJ2-3, with D perhaps given as TRBD1 or TRBD2 (6 bases each). CDR3 loop: CALAKGGTDTQYF. For the CDR3, the DNA is TGTGCCCTCGCGAAGGGGGGTACAGATACGCAGTATTTT.